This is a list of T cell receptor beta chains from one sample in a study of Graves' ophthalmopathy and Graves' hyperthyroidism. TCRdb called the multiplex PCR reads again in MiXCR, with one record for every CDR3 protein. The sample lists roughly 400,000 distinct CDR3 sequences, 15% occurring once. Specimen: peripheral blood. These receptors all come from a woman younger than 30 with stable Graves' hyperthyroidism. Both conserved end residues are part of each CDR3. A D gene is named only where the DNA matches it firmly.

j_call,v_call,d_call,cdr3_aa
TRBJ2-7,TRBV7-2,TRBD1,CASSLALGQGSYEQYF
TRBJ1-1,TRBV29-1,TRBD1,CSVTGTGGTEAFF
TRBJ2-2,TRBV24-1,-,CATRDRNTGELFF
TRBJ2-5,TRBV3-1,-,CASSQAWAGTQETQYF
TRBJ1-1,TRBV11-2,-,CASSSPTGNTEAFF
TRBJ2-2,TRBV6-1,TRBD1,CASWTGDYTGELFF
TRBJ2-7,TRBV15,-,CATSTNRRVSSYEQYF
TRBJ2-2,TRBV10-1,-,CATARSGELFF
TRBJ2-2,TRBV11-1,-,CASSPLLGPNTGELFF
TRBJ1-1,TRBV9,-,CASGPPGSHTEAFF
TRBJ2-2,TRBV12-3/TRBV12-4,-,CASSFTGYGELFF
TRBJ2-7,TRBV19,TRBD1,CATRWRAGGFYEQYF
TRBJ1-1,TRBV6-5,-,CASSSGSFLTHTEAFF
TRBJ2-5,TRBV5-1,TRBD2,CASSGTIQETQYF
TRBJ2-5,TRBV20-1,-,CSATKYQETQYF
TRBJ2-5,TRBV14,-,CASSQDEVETQYF
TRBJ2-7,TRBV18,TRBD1,CASSVPGTAIYEQYF
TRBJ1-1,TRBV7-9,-,CASSPLRAVSTEAFF
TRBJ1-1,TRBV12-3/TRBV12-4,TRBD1,CASSFDRGQAFF
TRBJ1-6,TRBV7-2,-,CASTLAGHRASSYNSPLHF
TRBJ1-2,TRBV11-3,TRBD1,CASSLVGQITGYTF
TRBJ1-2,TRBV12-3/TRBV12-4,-,CASSSRINYGYTF
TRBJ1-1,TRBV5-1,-,CASSLGSRNTEAFF
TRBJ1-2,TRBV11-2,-,CASSLDFRNYGYTF
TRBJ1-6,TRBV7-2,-,CASSLVTDSPLHF
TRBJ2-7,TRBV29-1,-,CSVAGNTYEQYF
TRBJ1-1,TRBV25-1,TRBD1,CASSQTGSSEAFF
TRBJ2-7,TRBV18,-,CASSLWNSYEQYF
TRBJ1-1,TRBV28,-,CASSLWGKNTEAFF
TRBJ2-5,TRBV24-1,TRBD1,CATSEPDRGVGETQYF
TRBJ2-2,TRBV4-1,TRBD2,CASSQDLRSGRVSGELFF
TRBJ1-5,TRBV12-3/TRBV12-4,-,CASSFSAGINQPQHF
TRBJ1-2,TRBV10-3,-,CAISESGNRDHGYTF
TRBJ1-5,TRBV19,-,CASRYRSNQPQHF
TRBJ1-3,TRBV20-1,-,CSARDQWGSSGNTIYF
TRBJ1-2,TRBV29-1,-,CSVVKGGNYGYTF
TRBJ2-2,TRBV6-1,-,CASSQPAGWTGELFF
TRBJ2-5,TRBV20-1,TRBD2,CSAQTSGGLQETQYF
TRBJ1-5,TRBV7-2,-,CASSFLGQPQHF